This T cell receptor (beta chain) was documented in a study of blood T cell repertoires in COVID-19. For the study at large: Samples representing acute and convalescent COVID-19 were sourced from the United States, Italy and Spain. T cells, B-cell-depleted T cells, or PBMCs supplied cDNA or gDNA.

The CDR3 is made up of 12 amino acids. The V gene's germline CDR1 is GTSNPN and CDR2 SVGIG (reference sequence). V lost 1 base and J lost 5, with 8 bases in between. Profiled with immunoSEQ multiplex PCR; TCRdb holds only in-frame clones, not every one. The sample contains some 130,000 clones, 84% of which appear only once. Enrolled through a virtual design, the participants were between 18 and 89 years of age and came from about two dozen US areas. Cohort allocation depended upon clinical history that participants reported. The sequence was obtained from a man aged 35 to 55 with acute COVID-19. Input material: PBMCs or T cells enriched from blood (not recorded which). The rearrangement uses TRBV30 and TRBJ1-2, with a tentative D call TRBD1 (5 bases). CDR3 bases: TGTGCCTGGAGTGGGGGCAGTTATGGCTACACCTTC. Its translation: CAWSGGSYGYTF.